The clone carrying this T cell receptor beta chain was counted ten times or more. A library made for alpha chains picked up this beta chain off target, so its size means little. The time point: sample taken at primary tumor resection. From tumor, nontumor lung or frozen PBMC, whole RNA was taken unsorted for sequencing. The donors, approximately 66 patients with untreated early-stage non-small cell lung cancer, provided the samples. TCRdb ran MiXCR on the 5' RACE reads and lists one entry per CDR3 protein. The table has about 11,000 distinct CDR3 sequences, about 3.5% seen once. The data originate from a study of spatial heterogeneity in lung cancer. For the study at large: Consistent detection of more beta-chain than alpha-chain sequences was observed.

The CDR3 is made up of 15 amino acids. Germline V gene data show CDR1 as SGHTA and CDR2 as FQGNSA. Trimming removed 1 base from V and 0 bases from J, with 9 bases in between. The receptor was isolated from a female donor with early-stage non-small cell lung cancer. The rearrangement joins TRBV7-2 to TRBJ1-2; D not resolved. The sequenced sample was PBMCs, obtained at surgery. Here the CDR3 reads CASSLVRGTNYGYTF. The CDR3 DNA sequence: TGTGCCAGCAGCTTAGTTCGGGGAACTAACTATGGCTACACCTTC. The whole variable domain, filled in from reference TRBV7-2 and TRBJ1-2, reads GAGVSQSPSNKVTEKGKDVELRCDPISGHTALYWYRQSLGQGLEFLIYFQGNSAPDKSGLPSDRFSAERTGGSVSTLTIQRTQQEDSAVYLCASSLVRGTNYGYTFGSGTRLTVV.